These 15 T cell receptor beta chains originate from one sample sequenced in a study of post-analysis software for immune sequencing data (dated by TCRdb to the mid-2010s). What the authors observed across the whole study: Significantly higher frequencies in patients than in controls were found for five TRBV segments, including TRBV5-6, TRBV5-1 and TRBV20-1.

These receptors are not linked to any known antigen. Library preparation used PCR. TCRdb records Illumina HiSeq 2500 as the sequencer. Unique molecular identifiers were incorporated into TCR beta cDNA libraries to reduce PCR and sequencing biases. Starting from the raw public reads, TCRdb applied fastp trimming at Q25, assembled clones with MiXCR and retained in-frame beta chains. Rows are unified per CDR3 protein, each entry keeping the most common DNA and genes. The sample contains approximately 250,000 distinct CDR3 sequences, 36% of them found a single time. Of the sample, around 4.7% is held by the ten largest clones. The material sequenced was blood. The receptor source for this set is a girl between 5 and 17 years old with multiple sclerosis.

This sequence joins TRBV28 and TRBJ1-3, with D perhaps matching TRBD1 (6 bases). Looked up from germline, CDR1 is MDHEN and CDR2 is SYDVKM. The CDR3 is 12 residues long. V was clipped by 2 bases and J by 10 bases, with 9 bases between them. CDR3 residues: CASSLRTDTIYF. The CDR3 region has the DNA TGTGCCAGCAGTTTACGGACAGATACCATATATTTT.

This clonotype was counted a few times. The chain uses TRBV7-9 and TRBJ1-4; 7 bases align to TRBD1. CDR1 SEHNR and CDR2 FQNEAQ come from the germline V gene (reference sequence). V shed 3 bases, J shed 2 bases, and the junction held 9 bases outside the gene matches. The CDR3 is 17 residues long. The CDR3 sequence is CASSFPGQIFTNEKLFF. In nucleotides, the CDR3 is TGTGCCAGCAGCTTTCCGGGACAGATCTTCACTAATGAAAAACTGTTTTTT. The entire variable domain, with the rest obtained from reference TRBV7-9 and TRBJ1-4, is as follows: DTGVSQNPRHKITKRGQNVTFRCDPISEHNRLYWYRQTLGQGPEFLTYFQNEAQLEKSRLLSDRFSAERPKGSFSTLEIQRTEQGDSAMYLCASSFPGQIFTNEKLFFGSGTQLSVL.

This clonotype was observed at least ten times. V is TRBV6-6 and J is TRBJ2-7; D is tentatively TRBD1 or TRBD2 (5 bases each). Trimming took 3 bases from V and 7 from J, leaving 7 bases between them. The CDR3 runs 11 residues. The germline V gene has CDR1 MNHNY and CDR2 SVGAGI (reference sequence). CDR3 residues: CASSYGGEQYF. The CDR3 DNA reads as TGTGCCAGCAGTTATGGGGGAGAGCAGTACTTC.

V and J are TRBV19 and TRBJ1-5; 7 positions match TRBD1. The CDR3 consists of 14 residues. The ends lost 4 bases at V and 4 bases at J; junction bases unmatched: 4. Germline CDR1 reads LNHDA; CDR2 reads SQIVND (reference sequence). This CDR3 reads CASSRGTENQPQHF. The DNA of the CDR3 is TGTGCCAGTAGTAGAGGGACAGAAAATCAGCCCCAGCATTTT.

As for this clonotype: This may come from a read error, since a much larger clone is one base off. The CDR3 is CASSQETLGPINEPFF. DNA of the CDR3: TGTGCCAGCAGCCAAGAGACCTTGGGGCCTATTAATGAGCCGTTCTTC. The rearrangement joins TRBV3-1 to TRBJ2-1; perhaps TRBD1 as D (5 bases). Germline assignment: CDR1 LGHDT and CDR2 YNNKEL (reference sequence). CDR3 size: 16 residues.

There are many counts of this clonotype. The rearrangement links TRBV20-1 to TRBJ2-3, with a possible D match to TRBD2 (6 bases). The germline CDR1 and CDR2 sequences are DFQATT and SNEGSKA (reference sequence). Trimming removed 3 bases from V and 8 bases from J, with 30 bases in between. CDR3 length: 18 amino acids. DNA for the CDR3: TGCAGTGCTAGGCCCCGGACTACCGGGACTGCTCTTTTCGTTACGCAGTATTTT. It encodes CSARPRTTGTALFVTQYF.

V is TRBV20-1 and J is TRBJ1-1; a weak D match, TRBD1 (6 bases). CDR1 is DFQATT, CDR2 SNEGSKA, per germline (reference sequence). V lost 6 bases and J lost 1, with 9 bases in between. There are 12 residues in the CDR3. The CDR3 here is CSAQTGNTEAFF. The CDR3 bases are TGCAGTGCCCAGACAGGGAACACTGAAGCTTTCTTT.

This clonotype was seen many times. The rearrangement links TRBV29-1 to TRBJ2-4; D perhaps matches TRBD1 (5 bases). This CDR3 region has 14 residues. Germline assignment: CDR1 SQVTM and CDR2 ANQGSEA. Trimming removed 7 bases from V and 8 bases from J, with 21 bases in between. The CDR3 sequence is CSARRQGRMDIQYF. Written as DNA, the CDR3 is TGCAGCGCTAGAAGGCAGGGAAGGATGGACATTCAGTACTTC.

Notes on this clonotype: This may arise from a read error, as a much more abundant clone is one base away. The genes are TRBV12-3 or TRBV12-4 and TRBJ1-2; D ambiguous. The germline V and J ends were trimmed by 4 bases and 4 bases, with 4 bases remaining between them. This CDR3 comprises 11 residues. This CDR3 is CASSSLYGYTF. CDR3 in DNA: TGTGCCAGCAGTTCCCTCTATGGCTACACCTTC.

This clonotype was detected ten times or more. The CDR3 loop reads CASSIGGRNTEAFF. Here the CDR3 DNA reads TGTGCCAGTAGTATAGGGGGGCGGAACACTGAAGCTTTCTTT. The rearrangement links TRBV19 to TRBJ1-1; D is perhaps TRBD1 (6 bases). The CDR3 is made up of 14 amino acids. Trimming shortened V by 1 base and J by 1 base, and 7 bases separated the two germline ends. Germline values: CDR1 LNHDA, CDR2 SQIVND (reference sequence).

This clonotype was seen more than once but under ten times. The chain recombines TRBV20-1 with TRBJ1-1; D gene unclear. The CDR3 totals 14 residues. Germline V gene data show CDR1 as DFQATT and CDR2 as SNEGSKA (reference sequence). V was pared by 6 bases and J by 2 bases, with 16 bases between. The CDR3 protein is CSAPPLLGNTEAFF. The CDR3 DNA follows: TGCAGTGCCCCGCCCTTACTTGGAAACACTGAAGCTTTCTTT.

This clonotype was observed many times. The chain is built from TRBV7-6 and TRBJ2-7, with 7 bases fitting TRBD2. Per the germline V gene, CDR1 is SGHVS and CDR2 is FNYEAQ. With 8 bases clipped from V and 0 bases from J, the junction kept 7 bases outside the gene matches. This CDR3 has 14 amino acids. The CDR3 nucleotides are TGTGCCAGCCAGAGCGGGAACAGCTCCTACGAGCAGTACTTC. Translated: CASQSGNSSYEQYF.

This chain uses TRBV7-2 with TRBJ1-2; 10 nucleotides agree with TRBD1. Germline CDR1 is SGHTA and CDR2 is FQGNSA. The CDR3 has 15 amino acids. J lost 7 bases, V lost 1 base, and 6 bases had no gene match. CDR3 in amino acids: CASSLGGTGASGYTF. Here the CDR3 DNA reads TGTGCCAGCAGCTTAGGCGGGACAGGGGCGAGTGGCTACACCTTC.

This clonotype was detected once. The genes are TRBV5-1 and TRBJ2-3; D gene ambiguous. This CDR3 region has 14 residues. V was shortened by 2 bases and J by 5 bases, with 12 bases between the two germline ends. Germline lookup yields CDR1 SGHRS and CDR2 YFSETQ. The CDR3 here is CASSLPGQQDTQYF. In DNA form, the CDR3 reads TGCGCCAGCAGCTTACCGGGTCAGCAAGATACGCAGTATTTT.

This clonotype was seen many times. The genes are TRBV13 and TRBJ2-1, with D perhaps TRBD2 (5 bases). Germline-derived CDR1 and CDR2 are PRHDT and FYEKMQ (reference sequence). Trimming left V 4 bases short and J 4 bases short, with 11 bases between. This CDR3 spans 14 amino acids. In nucleotides, the CDR3 is TGTGCCAGCAGCTATGGGAGCGGTTACAATGAGCAGTTCTTC. Its translation: CASSYGSGYNEQFF.